The source of this T cell receptor beta chain is a study of glioma-infiltrating T cells after dendritic cell vaccination. Data came from immunoSEQ multiplex PCR; TCRdb stores just in-frame clones and leaves some out. The sample lists approximately 82,000 clones; about 87% were seen once. With 5 bases removed from V and 0 bases from J, the gap between germline ends came to 9 bases. The CDR3 contains 13 residues. The germline V gene encodes CDR1 SGHDT and CDR2 YYEEEE. Sequenced here: blood, sampled before dendritic cell vaccination. The clonotype comes from a human donor with glioblastoma. The V call is TRBV5-6, the J call TRBJ2-7, with a weak D call TRBD2 (6 bases). CDR3 nucleotides: TGTGCCAGCAGAGGCGGGGACTCCTACGAGCAGTACTTC. Translated: CASRGGDSYEQYF.